This T cell receptor beta chain emerged from a study of CD8 T cells in ankylosing spondylitis. Notes on the study in general: Clones tied to disease were said to be significantly enriched in matched ankylosing spondylitis synovial fluid. There was a TCR beta motif, made of several highly homologous variants, that appeared characteristic of ankylosing spondylitis blood. In reactive arthritis synovial fluid and blood, some motif variants had been reported before.

TCRdb re-analysed the 5' RACE reads in MiXCR, keeping a single row per CDR3 protein. The repertoire has roughly 700,000 distinct CDR3 sequences, over 15% of them found once; the top ten carry around 19%. V lost 6 bases, J lost 5 bases, and 13 bases lay in between. From germline, CDR1 is SGHVS and CDR2 FQNEAQ. The length of the CDR3 is 13 residues. A remark on this clonotype: The antigen remains undetermined.

The sample taken for sequencing was blood, either unsorted or a sorted T cell fraction (not recorded which). This chain joins TRBV7-8 and TRBJ2-5; D is possibly TRBD2 (5 bases). The clonotype comes from a male donor with ankylosing spondylitis. CDR3 in amino acids: CASRQLGRETQYF. CDR3 in DNA: TGTGCCAGCAGACAACTAGGGCGGGAGACCCAGTACTTC.